This paragraph covers one T cell receptor beta chain sequence. Many counts were recorded for this clonotype. This clone's antigen is unknown. One base away there is no much larger clone; base qualities are not given. This entry comes from a study of CD8 T cells in ankylosing spondylitis (TCRdb year 2017). Context from the whole study: To find TCR variants linked to disease, the study profiled T cell receptor beta repertoires in ankylosing spondylitis patients and healthy donors. The full study cohort comprised 25 ankylosing spondylitis patients and approximately 100 healthy donors. Peripheral blood was sampled, and synovial fluid was also collected from ankylosing spondylitis patients.

The run used an Illumina HiSeq 2500. Quantitative 5'-RACE with molecular barcodes was the method used to prepare the TCR beta libraries. The original methods were these. A new computational method based on a probabilistic model of VDJ rearrangement was used to identify disease-linked TCR variants. TCRdb redid the processing of the public reads, applying fastp at Q25 and MiXCR, and retained in-frame beta chains. Records with the same CDR3 protein are collapsed into one entry carrying the most frequent genes and DNA. TCRdb's processing, not the study's, gives the V and J calls here. Here the sample has roughly 220,000 distinct CDR3 sequences; about 10% occur a single time. Approximately 20% of the sample rests with the top ten. Overall study results and their limits: Blood from ankylosing spondylitis patients appeared to be characterized by a TCR beta motif made up of several highly homologous amino acid variants. The disease-linked clones were reported as significantly enriched in matched synovial fluid samples from ankylosing spondylitis patients. A CD8+ phenotype was shown by the disease-linked clones, which were found at relatively low frequencies in peripheral blood. Some TCR beta motif variants had previously been reported in synovial fluid and blood of reactive arthritis patients, which suggested common disease-initiation mechanisms.

The source material was blood, either unsorted or a sorted T cell fraction (not recorded which). The clonotype was recovered from a male donor with ankylosing spondylitis or in good health (not recorded which).

CDR3 loop: CATSSLHTGEGASSYNEQFF. The DNA sequence is TGTGCCACCAGCAGTCTACACACCGGGGAGGGGGCGAGCTCCTACAATGAGCAGTTCTTC. The chain is assembled from TRBV15 and TRBJ2-1; the D element could tentatively be TRBD1 or TRBD2, as 7 bases agree for each. The CDR3 contains 20 residues, cysteine and phenylalanine counted. CDR3 DNA only is kept here, 60 bases in frame from base 1. CDR1 and CDR2 are read off the germline V gene (reference sequence) as LNHNV and YYDKDF. Trimming at the junction amounts to 3 bases on V and 0 bases on J, and the germline ends lie 24 bases apart.